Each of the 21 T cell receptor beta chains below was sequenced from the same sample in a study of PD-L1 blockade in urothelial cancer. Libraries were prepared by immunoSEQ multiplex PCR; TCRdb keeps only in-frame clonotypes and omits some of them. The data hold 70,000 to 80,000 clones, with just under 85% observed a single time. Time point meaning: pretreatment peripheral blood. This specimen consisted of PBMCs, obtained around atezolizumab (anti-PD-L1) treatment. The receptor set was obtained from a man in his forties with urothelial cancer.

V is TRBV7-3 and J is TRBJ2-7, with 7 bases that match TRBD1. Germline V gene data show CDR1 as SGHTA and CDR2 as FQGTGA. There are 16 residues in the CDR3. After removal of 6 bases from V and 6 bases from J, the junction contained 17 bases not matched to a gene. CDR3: CASSRKTGKGAGEQYF. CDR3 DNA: TGTGCCAGCAGTCGGAAGACAGGGAAAGGGGCGGGCGAGCAGTACTTC.

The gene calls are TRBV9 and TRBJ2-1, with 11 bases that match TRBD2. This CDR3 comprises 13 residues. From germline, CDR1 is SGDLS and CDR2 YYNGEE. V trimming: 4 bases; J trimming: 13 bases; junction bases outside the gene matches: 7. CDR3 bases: TGTGCCAGCAGCCCGGGACTAGCGGCTGGTCAGTTCTTC. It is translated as CASSPGLAAGQFF.

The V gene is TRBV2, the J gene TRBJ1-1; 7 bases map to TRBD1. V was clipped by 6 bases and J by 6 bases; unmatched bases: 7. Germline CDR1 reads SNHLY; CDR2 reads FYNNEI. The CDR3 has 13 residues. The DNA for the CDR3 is TGTGCCAGCAGGGCAGACAGGGACCCTGAAGCTTTCTTT. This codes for CASRADRDPEAFF.

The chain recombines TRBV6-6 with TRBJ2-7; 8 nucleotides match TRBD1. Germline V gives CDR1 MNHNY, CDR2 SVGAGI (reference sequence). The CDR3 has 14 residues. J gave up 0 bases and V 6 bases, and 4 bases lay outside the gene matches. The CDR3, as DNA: TGTGCCAGCAGGGACAGGGAGAGCTCCTACGAGCAGTACTTC. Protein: CASRDRESSYEQYF.

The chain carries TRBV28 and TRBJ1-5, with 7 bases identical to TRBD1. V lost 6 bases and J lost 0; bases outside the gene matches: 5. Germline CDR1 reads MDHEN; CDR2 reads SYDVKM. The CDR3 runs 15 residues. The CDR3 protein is CASSFQGDSNQPQHF. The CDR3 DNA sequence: TGTGCCAGCAGCTTTCAGGGGGATAGCAATCAGCCCCAGCATTTT. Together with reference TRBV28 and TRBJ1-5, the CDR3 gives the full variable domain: DVKVTQSSRYLVKRTGEKVFLECVQDMDHENMFWYRQDPGLGLRLIYFSYDVKMKEKGDIPEGYSVSREKKERFSLILESASTNQTSMYLCASSFQGDSNQPQHFGDGTRLSIL.

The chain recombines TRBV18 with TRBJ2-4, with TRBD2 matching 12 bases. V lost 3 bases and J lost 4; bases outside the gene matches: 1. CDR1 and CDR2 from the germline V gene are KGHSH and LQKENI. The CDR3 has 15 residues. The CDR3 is CASSPGTSGKNIQYF. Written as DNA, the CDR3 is TGTGCCAGCTCACCGGGGACTAGCGGGAAAAACATTCAGTACTTC.

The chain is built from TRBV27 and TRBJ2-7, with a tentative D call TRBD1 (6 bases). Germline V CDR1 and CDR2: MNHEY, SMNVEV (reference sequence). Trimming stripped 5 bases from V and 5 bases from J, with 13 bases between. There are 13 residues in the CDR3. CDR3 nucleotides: TGTGCCAGCAGTCGCCCAGGGGTTCACGAGCAGTACTTC. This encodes CASSRPGVHEQYF.

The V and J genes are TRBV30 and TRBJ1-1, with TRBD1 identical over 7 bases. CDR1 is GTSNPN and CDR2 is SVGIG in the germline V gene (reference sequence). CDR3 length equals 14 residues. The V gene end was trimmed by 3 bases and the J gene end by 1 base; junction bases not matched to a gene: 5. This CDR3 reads CAWSSGQKNTEAFF. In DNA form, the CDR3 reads TGTGCCTGGAGCTCGGGACAGAAGAACACTGAAGCTTTCTTT. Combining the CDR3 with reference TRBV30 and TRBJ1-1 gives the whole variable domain SQTIHQWPATLVQPVGSPLSLECTVEGTSNPNLYWYRQAAGRGLQLLFYSVGIGQISSEVPQNLSASRPQDRQFILSSKKLLLSDSGFYLCAWSSGQKNTEAFFGQGTRLTVV.

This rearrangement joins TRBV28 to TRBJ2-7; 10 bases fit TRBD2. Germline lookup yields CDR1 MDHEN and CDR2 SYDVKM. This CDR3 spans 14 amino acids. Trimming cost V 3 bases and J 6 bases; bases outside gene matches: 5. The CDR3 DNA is TGTGCCAGCAGTTTTAGCGGGAGGAATCGCGAGCAGTACTTC. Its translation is CASSFSGRNREQYF. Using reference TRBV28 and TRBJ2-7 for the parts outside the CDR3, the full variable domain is DVKVTQSSRYLVKRTGEKVFLECVQDMDHENMFWYRQDPGLGLRLIYFSYDVKMKEKGDIPEGYSVSREKKERFSLILESASTNQTSMYLCASSFSGRNREQYFGPGTRLTVT.

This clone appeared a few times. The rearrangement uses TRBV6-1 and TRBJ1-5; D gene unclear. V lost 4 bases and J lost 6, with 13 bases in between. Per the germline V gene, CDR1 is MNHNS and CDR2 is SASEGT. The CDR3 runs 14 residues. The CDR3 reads CASSATGLSQPQHF. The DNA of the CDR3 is TGTGCCAGCAGTGCCACGGGGTTAAGTCAGCCCCAGCATTTT.

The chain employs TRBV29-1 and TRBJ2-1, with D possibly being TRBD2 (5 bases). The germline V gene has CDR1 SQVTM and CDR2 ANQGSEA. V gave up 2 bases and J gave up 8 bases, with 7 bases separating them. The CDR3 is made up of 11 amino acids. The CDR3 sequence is CSVESGYEQFF. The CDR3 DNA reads TGCAGCGTTGAATCGGGGTATGAGCAGTTCTTC.

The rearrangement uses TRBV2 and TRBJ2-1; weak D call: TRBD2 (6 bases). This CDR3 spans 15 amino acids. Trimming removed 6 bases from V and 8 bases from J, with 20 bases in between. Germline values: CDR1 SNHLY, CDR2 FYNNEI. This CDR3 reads CASSLAPRGGYEQFF. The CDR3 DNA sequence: TGTGCCAGCAGCCTAGCGCCTCGGGGTGGGTATGAGCAGTTCTTC. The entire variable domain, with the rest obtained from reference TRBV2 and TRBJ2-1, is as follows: EPEVTQTPSHQVTQMGQEVILRCVPISNHLYFYWYRQILGQKVEFLVSFYNNEISEKSEIFDDQFSVERPDGSNFTLKIRSTKLEDSAMYFCASSLAPRGGYEQFFGPGTRLTVL.

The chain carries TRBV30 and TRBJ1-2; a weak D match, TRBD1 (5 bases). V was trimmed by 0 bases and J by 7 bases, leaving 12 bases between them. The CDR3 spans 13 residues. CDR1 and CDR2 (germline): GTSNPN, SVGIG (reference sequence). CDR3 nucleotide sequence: TGTGCCTGGAGTGTTGGGGGAGGTAGTGGCTACACCTTC. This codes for CAWSVGGGSGYTF.

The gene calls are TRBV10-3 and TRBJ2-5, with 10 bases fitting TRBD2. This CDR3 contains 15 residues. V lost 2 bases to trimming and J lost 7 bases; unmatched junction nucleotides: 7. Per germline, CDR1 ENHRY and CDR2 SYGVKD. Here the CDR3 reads CAISEGTSASGTQYF. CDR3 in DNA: TGTGCCATCAGTGAGGGGACTAGCGCCAGCGGGACCCAGTACTTC.

CDR3 nucleotide sequence: TGTGCCAGCAGCTTAGCAGGGAACTACGAGCAGTACTTC. Protein: CASSLAGNYEQYF. The rearrangement joins TRBV13 to TRBJ2-7; tentative D call: TRBD1 (5 bases). This CDR3 is built from 13 residues. Germline CDR1 and CDR2: PRHDT and FYEKMQ (reference sequence). Between the trimmed V and J ends, which lost 1 base and 3 bases, there was a span of 7 bases.

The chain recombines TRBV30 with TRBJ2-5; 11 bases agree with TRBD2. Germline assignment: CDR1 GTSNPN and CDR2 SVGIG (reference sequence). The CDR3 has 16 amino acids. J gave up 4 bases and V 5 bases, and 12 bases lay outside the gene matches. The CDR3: CAWGLIAGGGGETQYF. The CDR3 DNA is TGTGCCTGGGGATTAATAGCGGGAGGGGGTGGAGAGACCCAGTACTTC.

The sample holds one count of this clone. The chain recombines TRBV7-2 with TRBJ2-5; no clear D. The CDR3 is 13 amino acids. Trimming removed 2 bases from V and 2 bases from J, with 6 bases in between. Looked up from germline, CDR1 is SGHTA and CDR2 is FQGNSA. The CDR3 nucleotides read TGTGCCAGCAGCTTACAGTTACAAGAGACCCAGTACTTC. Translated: CASSLQLQETQYF.

CDR3 sequence reads: CASSLTAGGSYNEQFF. The CDR3 DNA reads as TGCGCCAGCAGCTTGACGGCAGGGGGCTCCTACAATGAGCAGTTCTTC. This chain connects TRBV5-1 to TRBJ2-1, with 7 bases identical to TRBD1. V lost 1 base and J lost 0; bases outside the gene matches: 4. The CDR3 sequence is 16 residues long. The germline V gene encodes CDR1 SGHRS and CDR2 YFSETQ.

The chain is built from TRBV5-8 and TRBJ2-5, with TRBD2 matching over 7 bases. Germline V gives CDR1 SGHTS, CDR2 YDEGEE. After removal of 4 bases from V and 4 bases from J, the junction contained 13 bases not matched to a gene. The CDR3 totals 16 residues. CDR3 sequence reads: CASSPGTTTIGETQYF. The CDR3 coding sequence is TGTGCCAGCAGCCCCGGGACTACGACTATCGGAGAGACCCAGTACTTC.

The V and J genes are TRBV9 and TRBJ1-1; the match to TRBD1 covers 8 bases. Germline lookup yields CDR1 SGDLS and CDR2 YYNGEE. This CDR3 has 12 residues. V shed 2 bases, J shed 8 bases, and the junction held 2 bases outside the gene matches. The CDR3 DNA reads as TGTGCCAGCAGCGTTAGGACAGGGGAAGCTTTCTTT. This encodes CASSVRTGEAFF.

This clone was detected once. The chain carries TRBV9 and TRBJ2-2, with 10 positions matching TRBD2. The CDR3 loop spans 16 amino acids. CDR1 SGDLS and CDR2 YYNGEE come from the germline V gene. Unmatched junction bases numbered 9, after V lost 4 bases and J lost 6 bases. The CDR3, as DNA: TGTGCCAGCAGCCCCAGGTCTAGCGGGAGCGCCGGGGAGCTGTTTTTT. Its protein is CASSPRSSGSAGELFF.